This TCR beta chain is drawn from a study of T cell responses to AZD1222 COVID-19 vaccine. The V gene's germline CDR1 is MDHEN and CDR2 SYDVKM. There are 12 residues in the CDR3. Trimming stripped 4 bases from V and 7 bases from J, with 10 bases between. This clone has more than one count but fewer than ten. Repertoires were generated with immunoSEQ multiplex PCR, while TCRdb's copy carries only in-frame clones and drops some. The sample has 65,000 to 100,000 clones; more than 75% are singletons. The material was peripheral blood, obtained on day 0 of AZD1222 vaccination. The J gene is TRBJ1-2, the V gene TRBV28, with D perhaps matching TRBD1 (5 bases). The receptor comes from an adult in good health. CDR3 bases: TGTGCCAGCAGTTGGGGCGCGGGTGGCTACACCTTC. This translates into CASSWGAGGYTF.